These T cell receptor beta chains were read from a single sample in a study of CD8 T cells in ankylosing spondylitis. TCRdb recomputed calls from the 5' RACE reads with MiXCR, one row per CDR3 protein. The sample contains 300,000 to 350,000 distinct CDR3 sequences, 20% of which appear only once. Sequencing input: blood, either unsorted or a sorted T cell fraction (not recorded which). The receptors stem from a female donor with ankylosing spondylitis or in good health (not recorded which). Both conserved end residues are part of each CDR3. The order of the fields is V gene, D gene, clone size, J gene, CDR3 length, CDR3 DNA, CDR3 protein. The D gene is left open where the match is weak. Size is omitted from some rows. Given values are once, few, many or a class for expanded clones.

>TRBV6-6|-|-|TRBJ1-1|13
TGTGCCAGCAGTTTTAGACAACGCGGTGAAGCTTTCTTT
CASSFRQRGEAFF
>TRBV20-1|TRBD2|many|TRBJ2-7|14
TGCAGTGCTAGGAATCGAGCGGGAGCAATCGAGCAGTACTTC
CSARNRAGAIEQYF
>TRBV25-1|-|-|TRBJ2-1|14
TGTGCCAGCAGTGAAGGGGGGCCGCCCGGGGAGCAGTTCTTC
CASSEGGPPGEQFF
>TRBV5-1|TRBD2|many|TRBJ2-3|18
TGCGCCAGCAGCTCGGGACTAGCGGGAGGGCCTAGCACAGATACGCAGTATTTT
CASSSGLAGGPSTDTQYF
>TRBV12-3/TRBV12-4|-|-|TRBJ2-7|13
TGTGCCAGCAGTTTACTAGTCTCTGACGAGCAGTACTTC
CASSLLVSDEQYF
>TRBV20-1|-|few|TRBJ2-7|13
TGCAGTGCTAGTTTGCCCCACTATGGGGAGCAGTACTTC
CSASLPHYGEQYF
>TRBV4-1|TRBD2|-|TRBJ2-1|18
TGCGCCAGCAGCCAAGTTAGCGGGAGGGCAAGGTCCTACAATGAGCAGTTCTTC
CASSQVSGRARSYNEQFF
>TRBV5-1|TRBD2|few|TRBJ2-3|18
TGCGCCAGCAGCTCACGTGGCCCGCGACTAGCGGACACAGATACGCAGTATTTT
CASSSRGPRLADTDTQYF
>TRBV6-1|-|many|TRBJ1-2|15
TGTGCCAGCAGTCGTTCCCTGGGGCAGAGCTATGGCTACACCTTC
CASSRSLGQSYGYTF
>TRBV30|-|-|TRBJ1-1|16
TGTGCCTGGAGGGGGAGCGGGGCAGCCTACTACACTGAAGCTTTCTTT
CAWRGSGAAYYTEAFF
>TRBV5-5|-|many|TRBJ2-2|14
TGTGCCAGCACCTGGGGGTCGACCACCGGGGAGCTGTTTTTT
CASTWGSTTGELFF
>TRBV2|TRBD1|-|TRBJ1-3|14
TGTGCCAGCACTTTTAACAGGGGAGGGAACACCATATATTTT
CASTFNRGGNTIYF
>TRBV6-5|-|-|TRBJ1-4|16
TGTGCCAGCAGTTATAGCATCCCCGGGGTAACGGCAAAACTGTTTTTT
CASSYSIPGVTAKLFF
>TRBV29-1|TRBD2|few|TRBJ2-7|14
TGCAGCGTTGGATGGAGACTAGCCTCCTACGAGCAGTACTTC
CSVGWRLASYEQYF
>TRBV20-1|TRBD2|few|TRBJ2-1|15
TGCAGTGCTAGGCCTTCTCTAGCGGGAGGTGGCGAGCAGTTCTTC
CSARPSLAGGGEQFF
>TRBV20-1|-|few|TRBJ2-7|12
TGCAGTGCTAGACTGTCCGGGAGAGAGCAGTACTTC
CSARLSGREQYF
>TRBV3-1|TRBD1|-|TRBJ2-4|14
TGTGCCAGCAGTCCCGGGACAGGGACGAACATTCAGTACTTC
CASSPGTGTNIQYF
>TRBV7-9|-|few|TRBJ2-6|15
TGTGCCAGCAGCCCCGACGCCTCTGGGGCCAACGTCCTGACTTTC
CASSPDASGANVLTF
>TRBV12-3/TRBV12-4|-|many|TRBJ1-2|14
TGTGCCAGCAGTCCCATAGACCGTCCCGATGGCTACACCTTC
CASSPIDRPDGYTF
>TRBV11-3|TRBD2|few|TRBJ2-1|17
TGTGCCAGCAGCCGGGGGGGCGCTCCAAGCTCCTACAATGAGCAGTTCTTC
CASSRGGAPSSYNEQFF
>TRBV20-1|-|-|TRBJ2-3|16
TGCAGTGCTCAGGACGCGATTCTCCGTCGGCCGGATACGCAGTATTTT
CSAQDAILRRPDTQYF
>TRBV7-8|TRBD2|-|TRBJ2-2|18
TGTGCCAGCACCCTCGGGGCGACGGGGGGGAGCGGTGCCGGGGAGCTGTTTTTT
CASTLGATGGSGAGELFF
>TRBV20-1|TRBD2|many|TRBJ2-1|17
TGCAGTGCTAGAGATCAGAGGAGGACTAGCGGATACAATGAGCAGTTCTTC
CSARDQRRTSGYNEQFF
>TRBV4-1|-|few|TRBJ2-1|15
TGCGCCAGCAGCCAAGCCCCCACTACCCTAAATGAGCAGTTCTTC
CASSQAPTTLNEQFF
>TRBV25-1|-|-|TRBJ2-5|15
TGTGCCAGCAGTGAATATCTGAGGAAAAGGGAGACCCAGTACTTC
CASSEYLRKRETQYF
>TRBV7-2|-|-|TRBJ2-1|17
TGTGCCAGCAGCCCTCCAGGTGGTCGCGCTAGAGGCAATGAGCAGTTCTTC
CASSPPGGRARGNEQFF
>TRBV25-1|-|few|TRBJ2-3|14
TGTGCGACGCAGGTGGGCGGGAGCACAGATACGCAGTATTTT
CATQVGGSTDTQYF
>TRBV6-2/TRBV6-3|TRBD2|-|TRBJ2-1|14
TGTGCCAGCAAGGGGACTAGCCCCTACAATGAGCAGTTCTTC
CASKGTSPYNEQFF
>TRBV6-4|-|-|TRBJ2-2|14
TGTGCCAGCAGCCCTCAACCGGGCACCGGGGAGCTGTTTTTT
CASSPQPGTGELFF
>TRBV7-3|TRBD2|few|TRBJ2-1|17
TGTGCCAGCAGTCCTTATAGCGGGAGCGGGGCCGGGGGTGAGCAGTTCTTC
CASSPYSGSGAGGEQFF
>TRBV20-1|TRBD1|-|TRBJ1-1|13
TGCAGTGCTAGCCACAGGGGGCGGACTGAAGCTTTCTTT
CSASHRGRTEAFF
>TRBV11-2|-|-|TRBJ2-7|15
TGTGCCAGCAGACGTGAGCGGGTTCACTCTTGGGAGCAGTACTTC
CASRRERVHSWEQYF
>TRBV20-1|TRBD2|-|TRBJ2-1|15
TGCAGTGCTAGAGATAGGCGGGAGAGTGTCAATGAGCAGTTCTTC
CSARDRRESVNEQFF
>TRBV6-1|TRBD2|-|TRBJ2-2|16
TGTGCCAGCATTCGCGGGGGGTCCCCCCTCACCGGGGAGCTGTTTTTT
CASIRGGSPLTGELFF
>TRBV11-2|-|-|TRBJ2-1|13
TGTGCCAGCAGCTTCCCGGCTCTGAATGAGCAGTTCTTC
CASSFPALNEQFF
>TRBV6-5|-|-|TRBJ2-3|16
TGTGCCAGCAGTTACGCAGGGTACGAAGGCACAGATACGCAGTATTTT
CASSYAGYEGTDTQYF
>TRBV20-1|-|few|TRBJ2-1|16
TGCAGTGCTACGTCTAATAAGGATCCCTCCTACAATGAGCAGTTCTTC
CSATSNKDPSYNEQFF
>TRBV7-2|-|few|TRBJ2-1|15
TGTGCCAGCAGCTTAGCAGGGCCCTTGGGCAATGAGCAGTTCTTC
CASSLAGPLGNEQFF
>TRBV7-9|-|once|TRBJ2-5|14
TGTGCCAGCAGCTTCCGGGACCGAACGGAGACCCAGTACTTC
CASSFRDRTETQYF
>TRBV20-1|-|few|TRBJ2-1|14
TGCAGTGCTATGAGATCTGGGGGTCGCAATGAGCAGTTCTTC
CSAMRSGGRNEQFF
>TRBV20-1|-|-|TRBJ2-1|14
TGCAGTGCTAGGGAGGTGGTTGGGTACAATGAGCAGTTCTTC
CSAREVVGYNEQFF
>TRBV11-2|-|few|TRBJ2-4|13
TGTGCCAGCAGCCCCCGGCCCCCTCACATTCAGTACTTC
CASSPRPPHIQYF
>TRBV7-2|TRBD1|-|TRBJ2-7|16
TGTGCCAGCAGCCCCGCAGGGGGCTCATTTTCCTACGAGCAGTACTTC
CASSPAGGSFSYEQYF
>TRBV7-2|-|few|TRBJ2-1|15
TGTGCCAGCAGCTTAGGAGGGTTCTCCTACAATGAGCAGTTCTTC
CASSLGGFSYNEQFF
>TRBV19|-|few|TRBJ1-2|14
TGTGCCAGTAGCAGGGTCTACTCTAACTATGGCTACACCTTC
CASSRVYSNYGYTF
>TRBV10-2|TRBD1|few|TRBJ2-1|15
TGCGCCAGCAGAACCTCTGGACAGGGATACAATGAGCAGTTCTTC
CASRTSGQGYNEQFF
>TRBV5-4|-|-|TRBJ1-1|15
TGTGCCAGCAGTCCTTCAGGGTATGTGTTGACTGAAGCTTTCTTT
CASSPSGYVLTEAFF
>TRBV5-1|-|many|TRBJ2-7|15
TGCGCCAGCAGCTTTGGGGGCTCAAGGGACTACGAGCAGTACTTC
CASSFGGSRDYEQYF
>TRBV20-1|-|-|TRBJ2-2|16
TGCAGTGCTAGAGATCCGGGGAGGCCCCGGGACGGGGAGCTGTTTTTT
CSARDPGRPRDGELFF
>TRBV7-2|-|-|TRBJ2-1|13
TGTGCCAGCAGCTTAGCGACAGCCAATGAGCAGTTCTTC
CASSLATANEQFF
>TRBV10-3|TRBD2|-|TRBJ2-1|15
TGTGCCATCATGGACCTAGCGGGAGATAGGTATGAGCAGTTCTTC
CAIMDLAGDRYEQFF
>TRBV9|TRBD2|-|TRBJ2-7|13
TGTGCCAGCAGCGTAGTCCCGGGGGGCGAGCAGTACTTC
CASSVVPGGEQYF
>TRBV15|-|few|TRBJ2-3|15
TGTGCCACCAGCACAGAGACTAGGGCCTTGGATACGCAGTATTTT
CATSTETRALDTQYF
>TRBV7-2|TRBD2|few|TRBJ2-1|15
TGTGCCAGCACTCCGGGGGGGGCAATTGAAAATGAGCAGTTCTTC
CASTPGGAIENEQFF
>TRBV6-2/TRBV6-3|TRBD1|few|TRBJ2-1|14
TGTGCCAGCATTCCGGGACAGGGGTGGAATGAGCAGTTCTTC
CASIPGQGWNEQFF
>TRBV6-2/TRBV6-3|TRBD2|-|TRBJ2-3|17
TGTGCCAGCAGTTACCCCGGGACTAGCGGGAGTGCAGATACGCAGTATTTT
CASSYPGTSGSADTQYF
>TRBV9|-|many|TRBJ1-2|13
TGTGCCAGCAGCGTAGACAGGGACTATGGCTACACCTTC
CASSVDRDYGYTF
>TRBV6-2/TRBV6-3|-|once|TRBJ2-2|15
TGTGCCAGCAGTTACGGCAGGGTTGGAACCGGGGAGCTGTTTTTT
CASSYGRVGTGELFF